This T cell receptor beta chain was recorded in a study of T cell changes during pregnancy in multiple sclerosis. From germline, CDR1 is SGHVS and CDR2 FNYEAQ. CDR3 length: 13 residues. V lost 0 bases and J 7 bases, leaving 7 bases between the germline ends. The method was immunoSEQ multiplex PCR; TCRdb's version includes in-frame clones alone and lacks a portion of them. The sample includes under 65,000 clones, roughly nine tenths of them seen just once. The TCR originated in a female donor in good health, enrolled as a control in a pregnancy study. V gene TRBV7-6 combines with J gene TRBJ1-5; D unresolved. Sequencing was performed on peripheral blood, taken in the first trimester of pregnancy. The CDR3 DNA reads as TGTGCCAGCAGCTTAGCTTGGGAGCAGCCCCAGCATTTT. Translated: CASSLAWEQPQHF.